The 3 T cell receptor beta chains given below trace back to one sample, sequenced in a study of T cell responses to AZD1222 COVID-19 vaccine. Assay: immunoSEQ multiplex PCR; the TCRdb copy retains only in-frame clones and omits some. The sample lists 90,000 to 110,000 clones, 80% to 90% occurring once. The specimen was peripheral blood, collected 28 days after the second AZD1222 dose. These TCRs come from an adult who received the AZD1222 COVID-19 vaccine.

This chain connects TRBV20-1 to TRBJ2-2; 10 nucleotides agree with TRBD1. Germline lookup yields CDR1 DFQATT and CDR2 SNEGSKA (reference sequence). The CDR3 totals 11 residues. V dropped 1 base and J dropped 16; count of bases not matched to a gene: 3. CDR3 nucleotide sequence: TGCAGTGCTAGAGGGACAGGGGGTCCGTTTTTT. This sequence encodes CSARGTGGPFF.

The chain carries TRBV5-1 and TRBJ2-7, with 7 bases identical to TRBD2. V lost 4 bases, J lost 5 bases, and 9 bases stayed unmatched. This CDR3 has 14 amino acids. CDR1 is SGHRS and CDR2 is YFSETQ in the germline V gene. The CDR3 sequence is CASSLAAYADEQYF. The CDR3 region has the DNA TGCGCCAGCAGCCTAGCGGCCTATGCGGACGAGCAGTACTTC.

This rearrangement joins TRBV19 to TRBJ2-5; D unclear. In germline, CDR1 is LNHDA, CDR2 SQIVND (reference sequence). There are 14 residues in the CDR3. V was trimmed by 4 bases and J by 1 base, leaving 10 bases between them. The CDR3 DNA sequence: TGTGCCAGTAGTAAGTGGCAGGCCCAAGAGACCCAGTACTTC. This codes for CASSKWQAQETQYF.